The 31 T cell receptor beta chains below all came from one sample that was sequenced in a study of blood T cell repertoires in COVID-19. Sequenced by immunoSEQ multiplex PCR; TCRdb stores in-frame clones only, minus some. The sample holds more than 60,000 clones, roughly four fifths seen once. Source material: peripheral blood. The origin of the receptors is a man aged 55 to 69 with acute or convalescent COVID-19.

This rearrangement joins TRBV6-5 to TRBJ1-6, with D perhaps TRBD1 (6 bases). The CDR3 consists of 15 residues. CDR1 MNHEY and CDR2 SVGAGI come from the germline V gene. V was shortened by 4 bases and J by 11 bases, with 18 bases between the two germline ends. As DNA, the CDR3 is TGTGCCAGCAGTTTCTCGACAGGCCGGGCTGCACCCCTCCACTTT. Protein product: CASSFSTGRAAPLHF.

The V call is TRBV19, the J call TRBJ1-3; D remains unclear. The germline V gene has CDR1 LNHDA and CDR2 SQIVND (reference sequence). Trimming cost V 3 bases and J 0 bases, with 6 bases left between them. CDR3 length: 14 residues. CDR3 in DNA: TGTGCCAGTAGTATCGGGATCTCTGGAAACACCATATATTTT. Translating it yields CASSIGISGNTIYF.

This chain uses TRBV7-2 with TRBJ2-7, with TRBD2 identical over 11 bases. V trimming: 0 bases; J trimming: 2 bases; junction bases outside the gene matches: 6. Germline V CDR1 and CDR2: SGHTA, FQGNSA. The CDR3 is 17 amino acids. The CDR3 here is CASSLASSGGFTYEQYF. CDR3 DNA sequence: TGTGCCAGCAGCTTAGCGTCTAGCGGGGGGTTCACCTACGAGCAGTACTTC.

This clone was picked up a small number of times. The rearrangement joins TRBV6-2 or TRBV6-3 to TRBJ2-7, with 9 bases fitting TRBD1. V lost 4 bases, J lost 5 bases, and 9 bases stayed unmatched. This CDR3 is 15 amino acids long. Germline V gene sequence: CDR1 MNHEY, CDR2 SVGEGT. The CDR3 loop is CASSWPGQGIHEQYF. The CDR3 region has the DNA TGTGCCAGCAGTTGGCCGGGACAGGGTATCCACGAGCAGTACTTC.

The chain employs TRBV28 and TRBJ2-5; TRBD1 agrees at 7 bases. The CDR3 is 13 amino acids. Germline V gene lookup returns CDR1 MDHEN and CDR2 SYDVKM. V trimming: 8 bases; J trimming: 5 bases; junction bases outside the gene matches: 8. The CDR3 nucleotides read TGTGCCAGCTCCCTACAGGGGCGGGAGACCCAGTACTTC. Protein product: CASSLQGRETQYF.

The CDR3 nucleotides read TGTGCCAGCAGCCGAACGGGGACAGATCGCTACGAGCAGTACTTC. As protein: CASSRTGTDRYEQYF. This chain uses TRBV6-5 with TRBJ2-7; 7 bases line up with TRBD1. This CDR3 region has 15 residues. Germline V gene data show CDR1 as MNHEY and CDR2 as SVGAGI. Germline trimming cut 6 bases from V and 3 bases from J; bases unmatched to any gene: 11.

J is TRBJ1-3 and V is TRBV6-6; D uncertain. Germline V CDR1 and CDR2: MNHNY, SVGAGI (reference sequence). There are 13 residues in the CDR3. Between the trimmed V and J ends, which lost 7 bases and 6 bases, there was a span of 13 bases. Here the CDR3 DNA reads TGTGCCAGCAAGGACGGGGTATTAAACACCATATATTTT. Encoded protein: CASKDGVLNTIYF.

This chain joins TRBV27 and TRBJ1-2; D ambiguous. Germline V CDR1 and CDR2: MNHEY, SMNVEV (reference sequence). CDR3 size: 14 residues. The ends were cut back, 3 bases at V and 0 bases at J, with 8 bases in the middle. The DNA of the CDR3 is TGTGCCAGCAGTTTTCTCGACTCTAACTATGGCTACACCTTC. Its translation is CASSFLDSNYGYTF.

The rearrangement joins TRBV6-5 to TRBJ2-7; 8 bases line up with TRBD2. V shed 5 bases and J 1 base; nucleotides not matched to a gene: 7. The CDR3 totals 15 residues. Germline lookup yields CDR1 MNHEY and CDR2 SVGAGI. The CDR3 bases are TGTGCCAGCAGTCCCTCGGGGGGGCCATCCTACGAGCAGTACTTC. Encoded protein: CASSPSGGPSYEQYF.

The chain has TRBV5-8 and TRBJ1-2; no clear D. The length of the CDR3 is 14 residues. Looked up from germline, CDR1 is SGHTS and CDR2 is YDEGEE. V shed 0 bases and J shed 7 bases, with 13 bases lying between them. The CDR3, as DNA: TGTGCCAGCAGCTTGGACCGTACTATTGGTGGCTACACCTTC. Encoded protein: CASSLDRTIGGYTF.

The chain links TRBV2 to TRBJ1-2, with 11 bases lining up with TRBD1. This CDR3 contains 14 residues. The V gene end was trimmed by 6 bases and the J gene end by 7 bases; junction bases not matched to a gene: 7. Germline lookup yields CDR1 SNHLY and CDR2 FYNNEI. This CDR3 is CASRPGQGDGGYTF. The CDR3 DNA sequence: TGTGCCAGCAGACCGGGACAGGGGGACGGTGGCTACACCTTC. Full variable domain (missing parts from reference TRBV2 and TRBJ1-2): EPEVTQTPSHQVTQMGQEVILRCVPISNHLYFYWYRQILGQKVEFLVSFYNNEISEKSEIFDDQFSVERPDGSNFTLKIRSTKLEDSAMYFCASRPGQGDGGYTFGSGTRLTVV.

V gene TRBV5-1 combines with J gene TRBJ2-3; weak D call: TRBD2 (6 bases). The germline CDR1 and CDR2 sequences are SGHRS and YFSETQ. V was shortened by 5 bases and J by 5 bases, with 21 bases between the two germline ends. The CDR3 consists of 16 residues. In DNA form, the CDR3 reads TGCGCCAGCAGTCGTGAGCCGGGGGTTAAGCAAGATACGCAGTATTTT. Translated, it gives CASSREPGVKQDTQYF.

On this clone: The same CDR3 is also encoded by other DNA sequences in this sample. This chain links TRBV11-2 with TRBJ1-1; possible D gene TRBD1, 5 bases. The CDR3 extends over 13 amino acids. Trimming removed 2 bases from V and 2 bases from J, with 6 bases in between. CDR1 is SGHAT, CDR2 FQNNGV, per germline. CDR3 DNA sequence: TGTGCCAGCAGCTTACGGACAAACACTGAAGCTTTCTTT. This codes for CASSLRTNTEAFF.

This clone was observed a handful of times. The genes are TRBV20-1 and TRBJ2-1, with 12 positions matching TRBD2. The V and J ends lost 3 bases and 9 bases, in that order; junction bases with no gene match: 6. Germline V CDR1 and CDR2: DFQATT, SNEGSKA (reference sequence). This CDR3 is 14 amino acids long. The CDR3 sequence is CSASLASGGVEQFF. CDR3 in DNA: TGCAGTGCTAGTCTGGCTAGCGGGGGGGTTGAGCAGTTCTTC.

The chain couples TRBV18 to TRBJ2-2; no reliable D call. The germline V and J ends were trimmed by 6 bases and 4 bases, with 15 bases remaining between them. The CDR3 extends over 15 amino acids. Germline V gene sequence: CDR1 KGHSH, CDR2 LQKENI. CDR3 amino acids: CASSIQSGFTGELFF. The CDR3 coding sequence is TGTGCCAGCTCGATTCAGTCAGGATTCACCGGGGAGCTGTTTTTT.

The rearrangement uses TRBV7-2 and TRBJ2-5; TRBD2 agrees at 14 bases. Germline V gene lookup returns CDR1 SGHTA and CDR2 FQGNSA. The V and J ends lost 5 bases and 1 base, in that order; junction bases with no gene match: 3. The CDR3 is made up of 16 amino acids. Written as DNA, the CDR3 is TGTGCCAGCAGCCGGGGGACTAGCGGGGGCCAAGAGACCCAGTACTTC. It encodes CASSRGTSGGQETQYF.

Regarding this clone: At one of its ends the junction is not consistent with the germline gene, which may arise from a read error. The chain joins TRBV7-7 to TRBJ2-1; D is perhaps TRBD2 (6 bases). The CDR3 extends over 17 amino acids. Germline loops: CDR1 SSHAT, CDR2 FNYEAQ (reference sequence). Here the CDR3 reads CASSPSPGASSYNEQFF. For the CDR3, the DNA is TGTGCTAGCAGCCCATCCCCGGGAGCAAGCTCCTACAATGAGCAGTTCTTC.

The chain links TRBV3-1 (or the pseudogene TRBV3-2) to TRBJ1-4; the match to TRBD1 covers 7 bases. The CDR3 covers 14 residues. Germline assignment: CDR1 LGHDT and CDR2 YNNKEL (reference sequence). Germline trimming cut 4 bases from V and 4 bases from J; bases unmatched to any gene: 3. The DNA for the CDR3 is TGTGCCAGCAGCCCGGGACAGCTTAATGAAAAACTGTTTTTT. This sequence encodes CASSPGQLNEKLFF.

The CDR3 bases are TGTGCCAGCTCACCACCAGAAAACAGGGGAAATGAGCAGTTCTTC. Translating gives CASSPPENRGNEQFF. The chain employs TRBV18 and TRBJ2-1; 7 positions agree with TRBD1. V trimming: 0 bases; J trimming: 7 bases; junction bases outside the gene matches: 6. This CDR3 is 15 amino acids long. Germline V gene data show CDR1 as KGHSH and CDR2 as LQKENI.

V and J are TRBV14 and TRBJ1-3; a weak D match, TRBD1 (5 bases). The CDR3 extends over 14 amino acids. Germline assignment: CDR1 SGHDN and CDR2 FVKESK. Trimming pared 2 bases from V and 3 bases from J, leaving 8 bases between. CDR3 amino acids: CASSQQGGGNTIYF. Here the CDR3 DNA reads TGTGCCAGCAGCCAACAGGGAGGTGGAAACACCATATATTTT.

This clone was recorded many times. The chain employs TRBV27 and TRBJ1-1; perhaps TRBD1 as D (5 bases). V was cut by 2 bases and J by 3 bases, with 10 bases left in between. Germline loops: CDR1 MNHEY, CDR2 SMNVEV (reference sequence). CDR3 length: 14 residues. The CDR3 DNA reads TGTGCCAGCAGTTTACAACCAGGGTACACTGAAGCTTTCTTT. As protein: CASSLQPGYTEAFF.

CDR3 bases: TGTGCCAGCAGCATCCCGGACAGCCCCAAGGCAGATACGCAGTATTTT. Translated, it gives CASSIPDSPKADTQYF. The chain links TRBV7-2 to TRBJ2-3; possible D gene TRBD1, 6 bases. Germline V CDR1 and CDR2: SGHTA, FQGNSA. The CDR3 is 16 amino acids. Trimming stripped 5 bases from V and 4 bases from J, with 19 bases between.

V and J are TRBV6-5 and TRBJ2-5; TRBD2 matches at 7 bases. Losses at the gene ends were 7 bases for V and 10 bases for J; bases not matched to a gene: 12. The length of the CDR3 is 13 residues. The germline V gene has CDR1 MNHEY and CDR2 SVGAGI. Here the CDR3 DNA reads TGTGCCAGCATCACCGGGGGGTGGAGTATCCAGTACTTC. This codes for CASITGGWSIQYF.

This chain links TRBV11-2 with TRBJ2-1, with 12 bases matching TRBD2. V was pared by 5 bases and J by 10 bases, with 9 bases of the junction left unmatched. Per germline, CDR1 SGHAT and CDR2 FQNNGV. The CDR3 totals 15 residues. The CDR3 is CASSAPSGRALEQFF. The CDR3 region has the DNA TGTGCCAGCAGCGCCCCTAGCGGGAGGGCCCTAGAGCAGTTCTTC.

The chain is built from TRBV6-5 and TRBJ2-7, with D tentatively TRBD1 (8 bases). V shed 6 bases and J shed 5 bases, with 17 bases lying between them. This CDR3 spans 14 amino acids. Germline loops: CDR1 MNHEY, CDR2 SVGAGI. The CDR3 loop reads CASRATGGDNEQYF. CDR3 DNA: TGTGCCAGCAGGGCAACAGGGGGGGATAACGAGCAGTACTTC.

DNA of the CDR3: TGTGCCAGCAGCTTCGTAGAAAACACCGGGGAGCTGTTTTTT. Its protein product is CASSFVENTGELFF. The V gene is TRBV7-2, the J gene TRBJ2-2, with D uncertain. V dropped 3 bases and J dropped 2 bases, with 7 bases sitting between them. The CDR3 has 14 residues. Germline V gives CDR1 SGHTA, CDR2 FQGNSA.

This clone has just one count. V gene TRBV27 combines with J gene TRBJ1-6, with TRBD1 as a possible D gene (6 bases). The length of the CDR3 is 14 residues. The V and J ends lost 3 bases and 10 bases respectively, with 13 bases between them. Looked up from germline, CDR1 is MNHEY and CDR2 is SMNVEV (reference sequence). The CDR3 loop reads CASSFTGSWSPLHF. CDR3 sequence (DNA): TGTGCCAGCAGTTTTACAGGGTCCTGGTCACCCCTCCACTTT.

The chain recombines TRBV19 with TRBJ1-2, with unresolved D. The ends were cut back, 5 bases at V and 0 bases at J, with 13 bases in the middle. The CDR3 has 15 amino acids. The V gene's germline CDR1 is LNHDA and CDR2 SQIVND (reference sequence). The CDR3 sequence: CASSATGVTNYGYTF. In DNA form, the CDR3 reads TGTGCCAGTAGTGCGACGGGAGTGACTAACTATGGCTACACCTTC.

V gene TRBV25-1 combines with J gene TRBJ2-7; TRBD2 agrees at 7 bases. CDR1 and CDR2 (germline): MGHDK, SYGVNS. The CDR3 consists of 12 residues. Trimming removed 6 bases from V and 3 bases from J; junction bases left unmatched: 2. The CDR3 bases are TGTGCCAGCAGAGGCGGGAGCTACGAGCAGTACTTC. Protein: CASRGGSYEQYF.

This chain joins TRBV6-6 and TRBJ2-3; D unresolved. The germline gives CDR1 MNHNY, CDR2 SVGAGI (reference sequence). The V end was cut by 6 bases, the J end by 3 bases, with 7 bases between. This CDR3 has 12 residues. The CDR3 loop is CASSQQTDTQYF. Written as DNA, the CDR3 is TGTGCCAGCAGCCAACAGACAGATACGCAGTATTTT.

The chain has TRBV23-1 and TRBJ1-2; TRBD1 matches 9 bases. TRBV23-1 falls under the ORF class, with uncertain function. CDR3 size: 19 residues. J was trimmed by 2 bases and V by 0 bases; bases with no gene match: 13. DNA for the CDR3: TGCGCCAGCAGTCAATCGGGGAGGGACAGGGTAAGATCAAACTATGGCTACACCTTC. It yields the protein CASSQSGRDRVRSNYGYTF.